The next 5 T cell receptor beta chains were all read from a single sample in a study of T cells expressing NK-cell markers. TCRdb re-called the 5' RACE reads; every CDR3 protein appears as one record, without DNA. In total, the table holds 550,000 or so distinct CDR3 sequences. The sequencing input was blood T cells: a sorted CD56 or NKG2C T cell subset, CD4+ or CD8+ T cells, or bulk PBMC T cells (not recorded which). The source of these receptors is a man aged 18 to 35 in good health.

V gene TRBV11-2 combines with J gene TRBJ2-1; the D call from TCRdb, TRBD1, cannot be confirmed without DNA. This CDR3 contains 14 residues. Germline assignment: CDR1 SGHAT and CDR2 FQNNGV. The CDR3 reads CASSLDRGIHEQFF.

The chain employs TRBV4-2 and TRBJ2-3; TCRdb selects TRBD2, and the lack of DNA leaves this call unchecked. This CDR3 is built from 15 residues. Per the germline V gene, CDR1 is LGHNA and CDR2 is YNFKEQ. CDR3 amino acids: CASSQESGRTDTQYF.

This rearrangement joins TRBV20-1 to TRBJ2-4; the D call from TCRdb, TRBD1, cannot be confirmed without DNA. The CDR3 is made up of 15 amino acids. Germline-derived CDR1 and CDR2 are DFQATT and SNEGSKA (reference sequence). CDR3 amino acids: CSAPPGQGGRNIQYF.

The chain couples TRBV20-1 to TRBJ2-7; TCRdb picks TRBD1, but there is no DNA to check that call. CDR3 length: 15 residues. Germline V gene lookup returns CDR1 DFQATT and CDR2 SNEGSKA (reference sequence). The CDR3 spells CSARSYRTGDHEQYF.

This chain uses TRBV20-1 with TRBJ2-3; TCRdb's D gene call, TRBD1, goes unchecked for lack of DNA. Per germline, CDR1 DFQATT and CDR2 SNEGSKA (reference sequence). The CDR3 is 17 amino acids. This CDR3 is CSARDPRTGKGTDTQYF.